This T cell receptor (beta chain) was sequenced during a study of OX40 agonist ivuxolimab in advanced cancers. Study in general: Among those enrolled, mean age was 60 years (range about 23 to 85) and about 81% were male. Earlier treatment with anti-PD-1, anti-PD-L1 or anti-CTLA-4 was permitted, and under 50% had received some.

The CDR3 extends over 13 amino acids. From germline, CDR1 is MDHEN and CDR2 SYDVKM. V was shortened by 6 bases and J by 3 bases, with 12 bases between the two germline ends. As regards this clone: The antigen is unknown.

Data came from immunoSEQ multiplex PCR; TCRdb stores just in-frame clones and leaves some out. The sample contains some 82,000 clones, approximately 86% of which appear only once. Study-level findings and limits: Some nonresponders also had low normalized T-cell clonal expansion. CD4+ and CD8+ blood T cells expanded clonally by week 6 at 0.1 to 3.0 mg/kg.

The TCR comes from an adult with an advanced solid tumor such as melanoma, head and neck, liver or kidney cancer. The sample here was CD4+ or CD8+ T cells sorted from blood, taken in a trial of the OX40 agonist ivuxolimab. The chain links TRBV28 to TRBJ2-7; D is perhaps TRBD1 (6 bases). For the CDR3, the DNA is TGTGCCAGCAGAATCCAGGGGATCTACGAGCAGTACTTC. Translated: CASRIQGIYEQYF.